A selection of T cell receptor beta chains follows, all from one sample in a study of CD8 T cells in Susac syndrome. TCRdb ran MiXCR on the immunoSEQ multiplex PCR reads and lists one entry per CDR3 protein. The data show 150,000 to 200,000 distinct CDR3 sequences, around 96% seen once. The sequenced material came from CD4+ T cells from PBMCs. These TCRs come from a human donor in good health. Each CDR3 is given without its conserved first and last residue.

ASSQGQGPYNEQF	TRBV3-1	TRBJ2-1	13
SARSGGRAYEQY	TRBV20-1	TRBJ2-7	12
ASSLELAGNEQF	TRBV7-2	TRBJ2-1	12
SARPRFVIEQF	TRBV20-1	TRBJ2-1	11
SARRRGLDYEQY	TRBV20-1	TRBJ2-7	12
SVDPGQGAWNEQF	TRBV29-1	TRBJ2-1	13
SDRTGRGEQF	TRBV29-1	TRBJ2-1	10
ASTNRVQPQH	TRBV28	TRBJ1-5	10
ASSRRTGEEQPQH	TRBV19	TRBJ1-5	13
ASSLNPHRAATGYT	TRBV7-2	TRBJ1-2	14
ASSQTGTGANVLT	TRBV6-2/TRBV6-3	TRBJ2-6	13
ASSLIAGGRTEAF	TRBV28	TRBJ1-1	13
ASNSRGDSPLH	TRBV6-5	TRBJ1-6	11
ASSLGGGAREQF	TRBV12-3/TRBV12-4	TRBJ2-1	12
ASSQDSDRGIYQPQH	TRBV4-2	TRBJ1-5	15
ASKGEASGGYT	TRBV7-9	TRBJ1-2	11
AWSAAVVAESPLH	TRBV30	TRBJ1-6	13
ASSGQGYEQY	TRBV12-3/TRBV12-4	TRBJ2-7	10
ASSQQQVQSSYEQY	TRBV4-2	TRBJ2-7	14
ASRSTGTTEAF	TRBV12-3/TRBV12-4	TRBJ1-1	11
SVGARTSYGYT	TRBV29-1	TRBJ1-2	11
SAIVGGETQY	TRBV20-1	TRBJ2-5	10
ASSHSVVRGLNTGELF	TRBV18	TRBJ2-2	16
SAPGGGTRNEQF	TRBV20-1	TRBJ2-1	12
SVDGLAKETQY	TRBV29-1	TRBJ2-5	11
ATLGGFEQY	TRBV25-1	TRBJ2-7	9
ASGVWRGHYEQY	TRBV12-3/TRBV12-4	TRBJ2-7	12
ASSLDARAYEQY	TRBV7-9	TRBJ2-7	12
ASSYRENTEAF	TRBV3-1	TRBJ1-1	11
ASSAGRSVIDYGYT	TRBV9	TRBJ1-2	14
ASSVTDKAVSEQF	TRBV9	TRBJ2-1	13
ASSGVSPRNEQF	TRBV6-1	TRBJ2-1	12
SAALRTNPGNEQF	TRBV20-1	TRBJ2-1	13